Listed below are T cell receptor beta chains from one sample, sequenced in a study of OX40 agonist ivuxolimab in advanced cancers. Data came from immunoSEQ multiplex PCR; TCRdb stores just in-frame clones and leaves some out. The repertoire holds about 50,000 clones, with 85% to 90% as singletons. This specimen consisted of CD4+ or CD8+ T cells sorted from blood, obtained in a trial of the OX40 agonist ivuxolimab. These receptors were collected from an adult with an advanced solid tumor such as melanoma, head and neck, liver or kidney cancer. Both conserved end residues are part of each CDR3. Fields, in order: D gene, V gene, clone size, J gene, CDR3 protein, CDR3 DNA. The D gene is left open where the match is weak. The size of a clone is reported for some rows only, either as once, few or many, or as a class for expanded clones.

.	TRBV7-6	.	TRBJ2-1	CASSPRTAFSVYNEQFF	TGTGCCAGCAGCCCCCGGACTGCTTTCTCGGTTTACAATGAGCAGTTCTTC
.	TRBV5-6	once	TRBJ2-3	CASSVRPRLADTQYF	TGTGCCAGCAGCGTGCGACCAAGACTTGCAGATACGCAGTATTTT
.	TRBV6-6	.	TRBJ1-1	CASSYRAGMNTEAFF	TGTGCCAGCAGTTACAGGGCAGGAATGAACACTGAAGCTTTCTTT
TRBD1	TRBV7-2	once	TRBJ1-2	CASRRTGYGYTF	TGTGCCAGCAGGCGGACAGGGTATGGCTACACCTTC
.	TRBV2	.	TRBJ1-5	CASRYDGGQPQHF	TGTGCCAGCAGGTACGACGGGGGTCAGCCCCAGCATTTT
TRBD1	TRBV28	.	TRBJ2-7	CASSGPGTGKVYEQYF	TGTGCCAGCAGTGGGCCTGGGACAGGGAAAGTTTACGAGCAGTACTTC
TRBD2	TRBV5-1	.	TRBJ2-1	CASSFTLVSGRSSYNEQFF	TGCGCCAGCAGCTTTACTTTGGTTAGCGGGAGGAGCTCCTACAATGAGCAGTTCTTC
.	TRBV6-5	once	TRBJ2-7	CASTRSGLGTYEQYF	TGTGCCAGCACCCGTAGCGGTCTTGGGACTTACGAGCAGTACTTC
.	TRBV11-2	.	TRBJ2-3	CASSFGPSTDTQYF	TGTGCCAGCAGCTTTGGACCTAGCACAGATACGCAGTATTTT
TRBD1	TRBV10-3	.	TRBJ1-5	CAISESAGGSQPQHF	TGTGCCATCAGTGAGTCAGCAGGGGGTAGTCAGCCCCAGCATTTT
.	TRBV7-7	.	TRBJ2-3	CASSKGSTDTQYF	TGTGCTAGCAGCAAGGGGAGCACAGATACGCAGTATTTT
.	TRBV29-1	few	TRBJ2-7	CSVRTGRGSYEQYF	TGCAGCGTCCGTACAGGGAGGGGGTCCTACGAGCAGTACTTC
TRBD2	TRBV5-1	.	TRBJ2-4	CASSLRPGLGDFIAKNIQYF	TGCGCCAGCAGCTTGCGCCCGGGACTAGGAGATTTTATAGCCAAAAACATTCAGTACTTC
TRBD2	TRBV29-1	.	TRBJ2-7	CSVERGGNEQYF	TGCAGCGTTGAACGGGGAGGGAACGAGCAGTACTTC
TRBD1	TRBV7-4	.	TRBJ1-5	CASSLHTGGPNLFPQHF	TGTGCCAGCAGCTTACACACAGGGGGCCCAAATCTCTTCCCCCAGCATTTT
.	TRBV27	.	TRBJ1-6	CASSFRDGSPLHF	TGTGCCAGCAGTTTCCGGGACGGTTCACCCCTCCACTTT
.	TRBV30	once	TRBJ1-2	CAWSDRAPYGYTF	TGTGCCTGGAGTGACAGGGCTCCCTATGGCTACACCTTC
TRBD1	TRBV6-5	.	TRBJ1-2	CASSTTGLDLGYTF	TGTGCCAGCAGCACGACAGGGTTGGATCTAGGCTACACCTTC
.	TRBV6-5	.	TRBJ2-7	CASEADGFPYEQYF	TGTGCCAGCGAGGCGGACGGATTCCCCTACGAGCAGTACTTC
TRBD2	TRBV5-1	.	TRBJ2-1	CASGLSGGASNEQFF	TGCGCCAGCGGCCTTAGCGGGGGGGCTAGTAATGAGCAGTTCTTC
TRBD2	TRBV12-5	.	TRBJ2-5	CASGVPGLAGGSETQYF	TGTGCTAGTGGGGTACCGGGACTAGCGGGGGGTAGCGAGACCCAGTACTTC
.	TRBV28	.	TRBJ1-1	CASSFGRLGHSNTEAFF	TGTGCCAGCAGTTTCGGGCGGCTTGGACATTCGAACACTGAAGCTTTCTTT
.	TRBV5-1	.	TRBJ1-2	CASSLDRISGGYTF	TGCGCCAGCAGCTTGGACAGGATCAGCGGAGGCTACACCTTC